This TCR beta chain is drawn from a study of blood T cell repertoires in COVID-19. The CDR3 has 14 residues. Germline V gene sequence: CDR1 MNHEY, CDR2 SMNVEV (reference sequence). V was clipped by 2 bases and J by 3 bases, with 11 bases between them. Clones were sequenced by immunoSEQ multiplex PCR, and TCRdb holds only the in-frame ones, with some missing. The sample yields more than 300,000 clones, 85% to 90% seen once. The sample was peripheral blood. This chain links TRBV27 with TRBJ2-7; D not resolved. The TCR sequence derives from a woman aged 35 to 49 with COVID-19, enrolled during active disease. The CDR3 sequence is CASSLVFKHYEQYF. CDR3 DNA: TGTGCCAGCAGTTTAGTTTTCAAACACTACGAGCAGTACTTC.